Below are 16 T cell receptor beta chains sequenced from a single sample in a study of blood T cell repertoires in COVID-19 (dated by TCRdb to the early 2020s). The library relied on the immunoSEQ multiplex PCR assay. In its TCRdb copy, this immuneACCESS table keeps in-frame sequences only and misses some clones. Where compared with another copy, unresolved V genes explain less than half of these, and the others have no known cause. A total of some 130,000 clones appear in this sample, 80% to 85% of them only once. Together, the top ten hold around 8% of the sample. Sequencing was performed on peripheral blood. Every receptor here comes from a woman in her sixties or seventies with active or convalescent COVID-19.

The table lists this clone with a count of one. The chain recombines TRBV3-1 (or the pseudogene TRBV3-2) with TRBJ2-7, with D possibly matching TRBD1 (7 bases). CDR3 length: 14 residues. Germline V gives CDR1 LGHDT, CDR2 YNNKEL (reference sequence). V was cut by 6 bases and J by 3 bases, with 15 bases left in between. The CDR3 region is CASRPRGERYEQYF. CDR3 coding DNA: TGTGCCAGCAGACCCAGGGGGGAGCGCTACGAGCAGTACTTC.

This clone was detected only once. This chain connects TRBV27 to TRBJ1-1, with D perhaps TRBD1 (5 bases). The length of the CDR3 is 16 residues. The germline V gene encodes CDR1 MNHEY and CDR2 SMNVEV (reference sequence). Trimming pared 2 bases from V and 4 bases from J, leaving 17 bases between. Here the CDR3 DNA reads TGTGCCAGCAGTTTAAGCCTCCAGGGAACGGCCACTGAAGCTTTCTTT. Its protein product is CASSLSLQGTATEAFF.

The chain combines TRBV4-1 with TRBJ1-5; no clear D. The V gene's germline CDR1 is MGHRA and CDR2 YSYEKL. The CDR3 is made up of 13 amino acids. Trimming removed 1 base at V and 9 bases at J, with 10 bases between. The CDR3 nucleotides read TGCGCCAGCAGCCAAGGAGGTAGATCGCCCCAGCATTTT. Protein: CASSQGGRSPQHF.

The chain uses TRBV28 and TRBJ1-3; 7 positions match TRBD1. The junction had 8 bases not matched to a gene; V was cut back by 3 bases and J by 0 bases. CDR3 size: 17 residues. Germline V CDR1 and CDR2: MDHEN, SYDVKM. The CDR3 DNA reads TGTGCCAGCAGTTTCCTCAGAGGGGGCCCCTCTGGAAACACCATATATTTT. Translating gives CASSFLRGGPSGNTIYF.

V gene TRBV10-3 combines with J gene TRBJ1-1; a weak D match, TRBD1 (6 bases). Germline loops: CDR1 ENHRY, CDR2 SYGVKD. Trimming shortened V by 8 bases and J by 2 bases, and 9 bases separated the two germline ends. The CDR3 consists of 12 residues. The CDR3 here is CAIGTTNTEAFF. CDR3 nucleotides: TGTGCCATCGGGACAACCAACACTGAAGCTTTCTTT.

The chain links TRBV3-1 (or the pseudogene TRBV3-2) to TRBJ1-6, with D uncertain. CDR1 is LGHDT and CDR2 is YNNKEL in the germline V gene (reference sequence). CDR3 size: 17 residues. Trimming took off 6 bases at V and 8 bases at J, with 23 bases between the two ends. The chain's CDR3 is CASSRDRGTDIYSPLHF. CDR3 nucleotides: TGTGCCAGCAGTCGAGACCGGGGTACGGATATTTATTCACCCCTCCACTTT.

The V call is TRBV2, the J call TRBJ1-6; D is undetermined. The CDR3 runs to 13 residues. The germline V gene has CDR1 SNHLY and CDR2 FYNNEI. V dropped 6 bases and J dropped 6 bases, with 9 bases sitting between them. This CDR3 is CASRQGVNSPLHF. The CDR3 DNA sequence: TGTGCCAGCAGACAAGGAGTTAATTCACCCCTCCACTTT.

This clone was seen a handful of times. The CDR3 DNA follows: TGTGCCAGCAGACAAACCCAAGAGACCCAGTACTTC. This encodes CASRQTQETQYF. The gene calls are TRBV7-2 and TRBJ2-5; D is unresolved. Germline CDR1 SGHTA, CDR2 FQGNSA. The germline V and J ends were trimmed by 6 bases and 1 base, with 6 bases remaining between them. The CDR3 length is 12 residues.

The chain links TRBV29-1 to TRBJ1-5, with D possibly being TRBD1 (5 bases). Germline-derived CDR1 and CDR2 are SQVTM and ANQGSEA. Deletions cut 1 base from V and 7 bases from J, with 11 bases between. The CDR3 is 13 amino acids. The CDR3 DNA is TGCAGCGTTGAAGCCTCATCAGGGCAGCCCCAGCATTTT. Amino acid sequence: CSVEASSGQPQHF. The whole variable domain, filled in from reference TRBV29-1 and TRBJ1-5, reads SAVISQKPSRDICQRGTSLTIQCQVDSQVTMMFWYRQQPGQSLTLIATANQGSEATYESGFVIDKFPISRPNLTFSTLTVSNMSPEDSSIYLCSVEASSGQPQHFGDGTRLSIL.

The J gene is TRBJ1-2, the V gene TRBV25-1; tentatively, D is TRBD1 (6 bases). CDR3 length equals 12 residues. The germline V gene encodes CDR1 MGHDK and CDR2 SYGVNS. Trimming took 7 bases from V and 4 from J, leaving 10 bases between them. CDR3 region: CASIGGAYGYTF. The CDR3 coding sequence is TGTGCCAGCATAGGGGGGGCCTATGGCTACACCTTC.

The CDR3, as DNA: TGCGCCAGCAGTGCCTCGGGGACTGAATATGGCTACACCTTC. This codes for CASSASGTEYGYTF. This chain joins TRBV10-2 and TRBJ1-2, with TRBD1 as a possible D gene (5 bases). The germline gives CDR1 WSHSY, CDR2 SAAADI. With 4 bases removed from V and 5 bases from J, the gap between germline ends came to 14 bases. CDR3 length: 14 amino acids.

This chain uses TRBV13 with TRBJ2-5, with 14 bases lining up with TRBD2. J gave up 3 bases and V 4 bases, and 4 bases lay outside the gene matches. The CDR3 is made up of 16 amino acids. Germline V gene lookup returns CDR1 PRHDT and CDR2 FYEKMQ (reference sequence). CDR3 sequence reads: CASSSGLAGVKETQYF. The CDR3 nucleotides are TGTGCCAGCAGCTCGGGACTAGCGGGAGTTAAAGAGACCCAGTACTTC.

This rearrangement joins TRBV7-2 to TRBJ1-2; no clear D gene. CDR3 length: 17 residues. The germline gives CDR1 SGHTA, CDR2 FQGNSA. Between the trimmed V and J ends, which lost 5 bases and 7 bases, there was a span of 26 bases. Here the CDR3 reads CASSPTPIPGSLGGYTF. As DNA, the CDR3 is TGTGCCAGCAGCCCCACCCCAATCCCCGGATCCCTAGGTGGCTACACCTTC.

This rearrangement joins TRBV6-2 or TRBV6-3 to TRBJ2-3; 8 bases line up with TRBD1. Trimming removed 4 bases from V and 6 bases from J; junction bases left unmatched: 12. Germline V gene data show CDR1 as MNHEY and CDR2 as SVGEGT. This CDR3 region has 16 residues. The CDR3 nucleotides are TGTGCCAGCAGTTCCAGGGGGCCGAGAATCTACGATACGCAGTATTTT. As protein: CASSSRGPRIYDTQYF.

This chain joins TRBV7-8 and TRBJ1-1; D is ambiguous. CDR1 is SGHVS, CDR2 FQNEAQ, per germline. This CDR3 has 13 amino acids. Trimming shortened V by 6 bases and J by 0 bases, and 8 bases separated the two germline ends. CDR3 nucleotides: TGTGCCAGCAGTGAGGCTTTGAACACTGAAGCTTTCTTT. Its protein product is CASSEALNTEAFF.

The CDR3 DNA reads as TGTGCCAGCAGCTTTCGAACCAGCTCTGGAAACACCATATATTTT. Its translation is CASSFRTSSGNTIYF. The chain recombines TRBV7-9 with TRBJ1-3; D ambiguous. Germline V CDR1 and CDR2: SEHNR, FQNEAQ (reference sequence). CDR3 length equals 15 residues. Trimming took 3 bases from V and 0 from J, leaving 9 bases between them.